The next 7 T cell receptor beta chains were all read from a single sample in a study of T cell repertoires in cytomegalovirus infection. TCRdb re-called the reads through MiXCR, storing one row per CDR3 protein. Of about 240,000 distinct CDR3 sequences in the sample, around an eighth were seen once. The sequencing input was PBMCs. Receptors were obtained from a human donor in good health (CMV status not recorded). Some clones in this sample may be carry-over from other donors' samples.

Many counts were recorded for this clonotype. The V and J genes are TRBV20-1 and TRBJ2-5, with a possible D match to TRBD2 (5 bases). The CDR3 length is 15 residues. V was cut by 2 bases and J by 1 base, with 14 bases left in between. Germline V gene lookup returns CDR1 DFQATT and CDR2 SNEGSKA (reference sequence). CDR3 DNA sequence: TGCAGTGCTAGACTAGCTTCAAAGGGCCAAGAGACCCAGTACTTC. It specifies CSARLASKGQETQYF.

The rearrangement joins TRBV12-3 or TRBV12-4 to TRBJ2-2, with 14 bases matching TRBD2. Germline trimming cut 6 bases from V and 1 base from J; bases unmatched to any gene: 1. This CDR3 is built from 16 residues. The CDR3 loop reads CASRGTSGGNTGELFF. CDR3 bases: TGTGCCAGCAGAGGGACTAGCGGGGGGAACACCGGGGAGCTGTTTTTT.

Turning to this clonotype: It may be a read error: a sequence one base away is much more abundant. The V call is TRBV6-1, the J call TRBJ1-2; D perhaps matches TRBD1 (6 bases). Trimming stripped 7 bases from V and 4 bases from J, with 16 bases between. The CDR3 is 14 amino acids. CDR1 and CDR2 from the germline V gene are MNHNS and SASEGT. This chain's CDR3 is CASKTRTDSYGYTF. In DNA, the CDR3 is TGTGCCAGCAAGACACGGACAGATTCCTATGGCTACACCTTC.

The chain carries TRBV29-1 and TRBJ1-1, with D unresolved. Germline V CDR1 and CDR2: SQVTM, ANQGSEA. The CDR3 has 11 residues. V lost 6 bases and J 6 bases, leaving 11 bases between the germline ends. DNA of the CDR3: TGCAGCGTCGGTGTGGGTGCTGAAGCTTTCTTT. This sequence encodes CSVGVGAEAFF.

This chain links TRBV19 with TRBJ1-2, with 9 bases fitting TRBD1. V gave up 5 bases and J gave up 6 bases; unmatched junction bases: 7. This CDR3 is 14 amino acids long. Germline CDR1 LNHDA, CDR2 SQIVND (reference sequence). In DNA, the CDR3 is TGTGCCAGTAGTGGGGGACAGGGCCTCGATGGCTACACCTTC. Translating it yields CASSGGQGLDGYTF.

The V and J genes are TRBV13 and TRBJ2-1, with 10 bases that match TRBD2. Germline assignment: CDR1 PRHDT and CDR2 FYEKMQ (reference sequence). The length of the CDR3 is 13 residues. Trimming took 4 bases from V and 8 from J; bases not matched to a gene: 2. CDR3 in DNA: TGTGCCAGCAGCTCTAGCGGGAGTGATGAGCAGTTCTTC. Translated: CASSSSGSDEQFF.

This clonotype was seen a handful of times. This sequence joins TRBV20-1 and TRBJ1-5; weak D call: TRBD1 (5 bases). CDR3 size: 16 residues. Germline loops: CDR1 DFQATT, CDR2 SNEGSKA (reference sequence). Trimming cost V 6 bases and J 0 bases, with 18 bases left between them. The CDR3 coding sequence is TGCAGTGCCAGTCATGACAGCGACTATAGCAATCAGCCCCAGCATTTT. It encodes CSASHDSDYSNQPQHF.